This T cell receptor beta chain came from a study of blood T cell repertoires in COVID-19 (TCRdb year 2020). With regard to the full study: The collaborator samples originated in the United States, Italy and Spain and spanned the acute and convalescent phases of COVID-19. The material from the prospective study consisted of cDNA or gDNA derived from T cells, B-cell-depleted T cells, or PBMCs. Deeply sampled blood TCRbeta repertoires from subjects exposed to, actively infected with, or recovered from COVID-19 were included in the dataset. The repertoires were released in a freely available public database meant as a resource for research on the immune response to SARS-CoV-2. Samples came from the ongoing ImmuneRACE study (first 160 participants) plus 1,254 subjects from 6 global collaborators. Sample metadata almost always included a de-identified subject ID, COVID-19 status, age in years and sex. Where available, HLA class I and class II types were taken from metadata supplied by the sample provider and were not determined by assay-based typing.

One collaborating source in Seattle enrolled patients while the patients were actively infected and followed the patients over time throughout the course of disease. Collaborating institutions collected whole blood in K2EDTA tubes following their own protocols. For TCRbeta analysis, collaborator samples were shipped as frozen whole blood, as isolated PBMCs, or as DNA extracted from either sample type. The immunoSEQ Assay, a bias-controlled multiplex PCR, was used to amplify TCRbeta CDR3 regions from genomic DNA. In the source study's methods: The number of nucleated cells in each sample was estimated by amplification of reference gene primers within the assay. To quantify the absolute abundance of each unique TCRbeta CDR3 rearrangement, sequence reads were collapsed and filtered. Productive Simpson clonality was computed per sample as the square root of Simpson's diversity index over productive rearrangements. TCRdb retrieved this table from immuneACCESS and kept in-frame rearrangements only. Not all clones are present; in checked studies, unresolved V genes account for under half, and no reason is known for the remainder. The D gene and trimming were derived from the DNA, and the V and J assignments and clone size from that table. Recorded for this sample are some 390,000 clones; around 87% of them occurred a single time. The top ten hold 2.3% of the sample.

Results the study describes overall, beyond this receptor: The quantity of clinical and demographic metadata differed by source and by participant and was supplied without curation.

CDR1 and CDR2, per the germline V gene, are KGHSH and LQKENI. Including cysteine and phenylalanine, the CDR3 has 14 amino acids. Only the CDR3 part of the read is kept: 42 bases, read in frame from the first base. Relative to germline, V is 5 bases shorter and J is 4 bases shorter, with 15 bases between their ends. Regarding this clone: The specificity of this receptor is unknown. No base qualities exist here, and no much larger clone lies one base off it.

The V and J genes are TRBV18 and TRBJ2-7; 5 matching bases give a weak D call of TRBD1. Input material: peripheral blood. This TCR derives from a woman in her sixties with COVID-19, enrolled during active disease. CDR3 loop: CASSSQGKGYEQYF. DNA sequence: TGTGCCAGCTCATCGCAGGGAAAAGGGTACGAGCAGTACTTC.